Sequencing of this TCR beta chain was carried out in a study of T cells in Graves' hyperthyroidism and ophthalmopathy. The source material, RNA transcripts, was used to amplify TCR beta CDR3 regions. First-round RT-PCR targeting the TCR CDR3 was performed with the HTBI primer set. TCRdb called the multiplex PCR reads again in MiXCR, with one record for every CDR3 protein. This sample has roughly 300,000 distinct CDR3 sequences, with 15% to 20% found just once. This clonotype was counted many times. V was pared by 1 base and J by 3 bases, with 6 bases of the junction left unmatched. This CDR3 is 15 amino acids long. Per the germline V gene, CDR1 is LGHDT and CDR2 is YNNKEL (reference sequence).

The sequence came from a woman aged 50 to 65 with Graves' hyperthyroidism. Sequenced sample: blood. The rearrangement joins TRBV3-1 to TRBJ2-7, with 7 bases aligning to TRBD1. The CDR3 coding sequence is TGTGCCAGCAGCCAAGCGACAGGGAGTTTCTACGAGCAGTACTTC. It yields the protein CASSQATGSFYEQYF.